This T cell receptor beta chain was sequenced during a study of T-cell memory formation after mild COVID-19 (dated by TCRdb to the early 2020s). Concerning the study at large: Most TCR sequence clusters were specific to one of the two donors. T-cell clones expanding and contracting after mild COVID-19 in two donors were tracked by longitudinal TCRalpha and TCRbeta repertoire sequencing. The cohort was made up of two young adult volunteers, one female and one male, who were previously healthy. What the authors observed across the whole study: SARS-CoV-2 specificity was not confirmed for the second-wave clones peaking on day 37. The study included only two mild cases, and larger cohorts that include severe cases with pre-infection samples were judged to be necessary. Some responding clones were found in pre-infection memory, which suggests that pre-existing cross-reactive memory T cells took part in the SARS-CoV-2 response. Contracting CD4+ clones appeared mostly in the CM and EM memory subsets, whereas CD8+ clones were enriched in EMRA. Clones contracting from day 15 to 85 had balanced CD4/CD8 phenotypes, while a second wave expanding from day 15 to 37 was biased towards CD4+.

PBMCs were isolated by Ficoll-Paque density gradient centrifugation. V drops 3 bases and J drops 3 bases, leaving 10 bases in between. CDR1 and CDR2 were assigned from the germline V gene as SQVTM and ANQGSEA. The CDR3 sequence holds 13 residues, the cysteine and phenylalanine included. Here the CDR3 DNA is all that survives: 39 bases in frame from base 1. This clonotype was counted only a few times. Its antigen target is currently unknown. No much larger clone exists at a distance of one base, and base qualities are not known. The sample was run on an Illumina NovaSeq 6000. Using 5'RACE with constant-segment primers, TCRalpha and TCRbeta cDNA libraries were constructed, with sample barcodes and unique molecular identifiers added in the process. RNA was extracted from every sample with Trizol reagent. The libraries were amplified in two PCR steps, and the second step added a second sample barcode and Illumina TruSeq adapters. Sequencing of the libraries was done on an Illumina NovaSeq, producing 2 x 150 bp paired-end reads. Processing in the source paper ran as follows. Reads were demultiplexed and collapsed into UMI-guided consensus sequences with migec v1.2.7. Using mixcr v2.1.11, UMI consensuses were aligned to TRA and TRB V and J templates and then assembled into clonotypes. Expanded or contracted clonotypes were those called significant by both edgeR and NoisET, with noise models trained on biological replicates. edgeR calls used a false discovery rate-adjusted p below 0.01 and a log2 fold-change threshold of 1. As an exploratory analysis of dynamics, PCA with hierarchical clustering was applied to max-normalized trajectories of the 1000 most abundant clonotypes. The CD4 or CD8 phenotype of responding clones was assigned using the separately sequenced CD4+ and CD8+ repertoires. TCRdb itself trimmed the public reads at Q25 with fastp, ran MiXCR and retained productive beta chains. A single entry per CDR3 protein holds the most common genes and DNA from its merged rows. These V and J calls originate from TCRdb's pipeline instead of the authors' own analysis. The sample table lists fewer than 110,000 distinct CDR3 sequences, 13% to 15% of them with a count of one. The ten largest clones take up less than 45% of the sample.

The clonotype comes from a man younger than 35 who had mild COVID-19 (a few samples of this study predate the infection). The sample titles of this study are shuffled in the database, so cell type and time point are left out; the donor was told from shared clones. The sequenced sample consisted of PBMCs or a T cell subset sorted from them (not recorded which). The receptor chain draws on TRBV29-1 and TRBJ2-3; a tentative D call is TRBD1 (5 bases match). CDR3 protein: CSVDMTETDTQYF. The sequenced DNA is TGCAGCGTTGATATGACAGAAACAGATACGCAGTATTTT.